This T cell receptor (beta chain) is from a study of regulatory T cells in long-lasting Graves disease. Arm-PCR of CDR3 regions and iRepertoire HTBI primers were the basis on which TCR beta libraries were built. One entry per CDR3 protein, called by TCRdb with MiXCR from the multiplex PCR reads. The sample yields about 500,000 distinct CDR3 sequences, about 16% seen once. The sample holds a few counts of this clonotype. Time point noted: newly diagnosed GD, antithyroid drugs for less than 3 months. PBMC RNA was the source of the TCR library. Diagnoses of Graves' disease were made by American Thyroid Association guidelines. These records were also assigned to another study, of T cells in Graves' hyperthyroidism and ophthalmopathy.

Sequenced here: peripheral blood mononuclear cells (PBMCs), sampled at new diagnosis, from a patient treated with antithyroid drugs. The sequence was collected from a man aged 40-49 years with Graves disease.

In nucleotides, the CDR3 is TGTGCCAGCAGTTTGGGAGGGCCCTATCCCGAGCAGTACTTC. It yields the protein CASSLGGPYPEQYF. The chain uses TRBV28 and TRBJ2-7; 7 bases align to TRBD2. J lost 6 bases, V lost 3 bases, and 8 bases had no gene match. The CDR3 contains 14 residues. The germline gives CDR1 MDHEN, CDR2 SYDVKM.